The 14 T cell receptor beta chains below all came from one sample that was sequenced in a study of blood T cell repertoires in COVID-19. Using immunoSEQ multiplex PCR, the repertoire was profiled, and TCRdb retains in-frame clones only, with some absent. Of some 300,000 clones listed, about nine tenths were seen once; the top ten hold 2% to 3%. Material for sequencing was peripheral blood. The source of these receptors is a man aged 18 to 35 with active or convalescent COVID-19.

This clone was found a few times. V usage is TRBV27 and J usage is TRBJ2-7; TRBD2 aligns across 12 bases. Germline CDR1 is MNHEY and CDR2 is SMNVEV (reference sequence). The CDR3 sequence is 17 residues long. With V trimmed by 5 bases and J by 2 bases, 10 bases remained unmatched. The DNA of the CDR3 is TGTGCCAGCAGTCGACGACCCACTAGCGGGAGGACCTACGAGCAGTACTTC. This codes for CASSRRPTSGRTYEQYF.

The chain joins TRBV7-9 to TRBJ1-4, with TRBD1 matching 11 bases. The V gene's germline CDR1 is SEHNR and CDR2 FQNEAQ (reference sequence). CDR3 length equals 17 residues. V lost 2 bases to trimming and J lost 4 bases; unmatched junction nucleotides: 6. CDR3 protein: CASSLLGQGVNNEKLFF. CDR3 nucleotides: TGTGCCAGCAGCTTACTGGGACAGGGGGTGAATAATGAAAAACTGTTTTTT.

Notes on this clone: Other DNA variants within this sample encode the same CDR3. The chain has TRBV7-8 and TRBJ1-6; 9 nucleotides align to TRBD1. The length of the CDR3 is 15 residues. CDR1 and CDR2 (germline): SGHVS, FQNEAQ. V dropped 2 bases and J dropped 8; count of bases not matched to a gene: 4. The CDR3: CASSLLGQGYSPLHF. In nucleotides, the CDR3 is TGTGCCAGCAGCTTACTGGGACAGGGTTATTCACCCCTCCACTTT.

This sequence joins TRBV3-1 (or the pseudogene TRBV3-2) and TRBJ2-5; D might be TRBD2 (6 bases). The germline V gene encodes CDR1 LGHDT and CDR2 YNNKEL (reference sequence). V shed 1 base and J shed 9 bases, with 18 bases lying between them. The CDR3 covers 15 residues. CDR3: CASSQGEQRARSQYF. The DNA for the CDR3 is TGTGCCAGCAGCCAAGGGGAACAGCGGGCCAGGTCCCAGTACTTC.

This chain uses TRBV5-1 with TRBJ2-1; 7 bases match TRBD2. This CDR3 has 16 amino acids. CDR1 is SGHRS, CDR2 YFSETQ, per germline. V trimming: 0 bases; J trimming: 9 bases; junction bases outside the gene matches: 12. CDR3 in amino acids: CASSLVGGSAITEQFF. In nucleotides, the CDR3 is TGCGCCAGCAGCTTGGTGGGGGGGAGCGCAATCACTGAGCAGTTCTTC. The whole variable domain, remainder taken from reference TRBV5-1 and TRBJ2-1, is KAGVTQTPRYLIKTRGQQVTLSCSPISGHRSVSWYQQTPGQGLQFLFEYFSETQRNKGNFPGRFSGRQFSNSRSEMNVSTLELGDSALYLCASSLVGGSAITEQFFGPGTRLTVL.

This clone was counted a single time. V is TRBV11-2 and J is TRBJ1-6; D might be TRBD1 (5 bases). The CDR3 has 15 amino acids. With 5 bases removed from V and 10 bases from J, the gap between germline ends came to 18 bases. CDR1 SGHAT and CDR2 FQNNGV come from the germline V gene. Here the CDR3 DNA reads TGTGCCAGCAGCCTTGGGCAGTCGGCAGGGTCACCCCTCCACTTT. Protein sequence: CASSLGQSAGSPLHF.

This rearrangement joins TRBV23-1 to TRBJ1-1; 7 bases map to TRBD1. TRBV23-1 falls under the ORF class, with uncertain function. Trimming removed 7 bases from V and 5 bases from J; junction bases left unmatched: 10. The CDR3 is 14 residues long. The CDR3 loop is CASTRGWGLTEAFF. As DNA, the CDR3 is TGCGCCAGCACCAGGGGGTGGGGATTGACTGAAGCTTTCTTT.

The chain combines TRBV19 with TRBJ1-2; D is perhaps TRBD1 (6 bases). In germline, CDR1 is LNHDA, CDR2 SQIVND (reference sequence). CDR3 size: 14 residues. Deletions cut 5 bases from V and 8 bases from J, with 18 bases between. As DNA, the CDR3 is TGTGCCAGTAGTGTACAGGGTATGGCAGTCGGCTACACCTTC. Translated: CASSVQGMAVGYTF. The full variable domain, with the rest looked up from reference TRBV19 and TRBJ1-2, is DGGITQSPKYLFRKEGQNVTLSCEQNLNHDAMYWYRQDPGQGLRLIYYSQIVNDFQKGDIAEGYSVSREKKESFPLTVTSAQKNPTAFYLCASSVQGMAVGYTFGSGTRLTVV.

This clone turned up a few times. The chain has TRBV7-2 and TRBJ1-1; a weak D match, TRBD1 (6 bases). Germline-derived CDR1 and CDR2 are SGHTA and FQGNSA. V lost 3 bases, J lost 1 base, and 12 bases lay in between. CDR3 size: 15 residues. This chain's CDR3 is CASSFQGWGNTEAFF. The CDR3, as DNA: TGTGCCAGCAGCTTTCAGGGGTGGGGGAACACTGAAGCTTTCTTT.

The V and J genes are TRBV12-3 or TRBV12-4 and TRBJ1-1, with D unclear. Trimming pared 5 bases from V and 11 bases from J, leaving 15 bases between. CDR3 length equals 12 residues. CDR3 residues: CASSTATGEAFF. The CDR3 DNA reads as TGTGCCAGCAGTACCGCCACCGGGGAGGCTTTCTTT.

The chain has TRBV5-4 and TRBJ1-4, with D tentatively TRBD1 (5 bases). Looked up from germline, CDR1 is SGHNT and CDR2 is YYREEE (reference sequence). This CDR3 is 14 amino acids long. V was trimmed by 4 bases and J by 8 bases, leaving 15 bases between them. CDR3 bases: TGTGCCAGCAGCGGTGGGGGGTTCGAGGAAAAACTGTTTTTT. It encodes CASSGGGFEEKLFF.

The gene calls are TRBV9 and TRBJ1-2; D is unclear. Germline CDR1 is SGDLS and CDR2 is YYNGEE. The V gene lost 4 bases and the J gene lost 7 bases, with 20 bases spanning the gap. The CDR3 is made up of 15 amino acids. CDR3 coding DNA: TGTGCCAGCAGCCCCTCAAGGGCGGGTCTACTTGGCTACACCTTC. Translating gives CASSPSRAGLLGYTF.

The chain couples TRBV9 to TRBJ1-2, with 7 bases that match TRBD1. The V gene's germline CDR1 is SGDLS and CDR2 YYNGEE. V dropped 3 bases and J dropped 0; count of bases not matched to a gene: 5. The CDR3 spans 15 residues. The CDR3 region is CASSAPGQPNYGYTF. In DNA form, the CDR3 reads TGTGCCAGCAGCGCCCCGGGACAGCCTAACTATGGCTACACCTTC.

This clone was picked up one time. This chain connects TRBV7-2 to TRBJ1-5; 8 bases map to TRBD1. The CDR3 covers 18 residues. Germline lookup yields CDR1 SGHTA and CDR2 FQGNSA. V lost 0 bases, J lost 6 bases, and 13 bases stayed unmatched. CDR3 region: CASSLAKDRVGARQPQHF. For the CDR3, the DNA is TGTGCCAGCAGCTTAGCGAAGGACAGGGTAGGGGCGCGTCAGCCCCAGCATTTT. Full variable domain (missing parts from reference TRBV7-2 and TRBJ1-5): GAGVSQSPSNKVTEKGKDVELRCDPISGHTALYWYRQSLGQGLEFLIYFQGNSAPDKSGLPSDRFSAERTGGSVSTLTIQRTQQEDSAVYLCASSLAKDRVGARQPQHFGDGTRLSIL.